The next 29 T cell receptor beta chains were all read from a single sample in a study of technical replicates of blood from a handful of donors. The table came from immunoSEQ multiplex PCR; TCRdb's copy has only in-frame clones and leaves some out. Here the sample spans about 97,000 clones, approximately 96% being singletons. Sequenced material: T cells isolated from PBMCs. The receptors derive from a human donor in good health.

J is TRBJ2-3 and V is TRBV28, with D perhaps TRBD2 (5 bases). The CDR3 contains 16 residues. V was clipped by 3 bases and J by 2 bases, with 15 bases between them. The germline V gene encodes CDR1 MDHEN and CDR2 SYDVKM. CDR3 loop: CASSFRGSDITDTQYF. CDR3 in DNA: TGTGCCAGCAGTTTTCGAGGGAGCGACATCACAGATACGCAGTATTTT.

The V and J genes are TRBV5-8 and TRBJ1-1; 12 bases agree with TRBD1. Germline V gene lookup returns CDR1 SGHTS and CDR2 YDEGEE. Trimming removed 5 bases from V and 10 bases from J; junction bases left unmatched: 12. This CDR3 has 15 residues. CDR3 coding DNA: TGTGCCAGCAGTGTACACCGGGACAGGGGGCAAAGAGCTTTCTTT. This codes for CASSVHRDRGQRAFF.

The V and J genes are TRBV7-9 and TRBJ1-5; 7 nucleotides match TRBD1. After removal of 1 base from V and 7 bases from J, the junction contained 7 bases not matched to a gene. CDR3 length: 15 residues. The V gene's germline CDR1 is SEHNR and CDR2 FQNEAQ (reference sequence). The CDR3 loop reads CASSLDSGGGQPQHF. The CDR3 DNA sequence: TGTGCCAGCAGCTTAGATTCAGGGGGAGGACAGCCCCAGCATTTT.

CDR3 nucleotide sequence: TGCGCCAGCACCCCCCAAGCGGATACAGATACGCAGTATTTT. It specifies CASTPQADTDTQYF. This rearrangement joins TRBV5-1 to TRBJ2-3, with D possibly being TRBD2 (5 bases). CDR3 size: 14 residues. Trimming stripped 6 bases from V and 3 bases from J, with 14 bases between. Germline-derived CDR1 and CDR2 are SGHRS and YFSETQ.

The chain combines TRBV10-3 with TRBJ2-1, with 7 bases fitting TRBD1. Germline V lookup: CDR1 ENHRY, CDR2 SYGVKD. Trimming at V came to 3 bases and at J to 7 bases, leaving 0 bases not matched to a gene. The CDR3 has 12 amino acids. The DNA for the CDR3 is TGTGCCATCAGTGAACAGGGGAATGAGCAGTTCTTC. Translation: CAISEQGNEQFF.

V usage is TRBV4-1 and J usage is TRBJ2-7; D is perhaps TRBD1 (5 bases). This CDR3 is 16 amino acids long. Per the germline V gene, CDR1 is MGHRA and CDR2 is YSYEKL. V lost 0 bases and J lost 5, with 17 bases in between. The CDR3 loop reads CASSQDRIISGHEQYF. In DNA form, the CDR3 reads TGCGCCAGCAGCCAAGACCGTATTATTTCAGGGCACGAGCAGTACTTC.

The rearrangement links TRBV5-8 to TRBJ2-3; the D gene is possibly TRBD1 (6 bases). The CDR3 has 16 amino acids. Germline CDR1 SGHTS, CDR2 YDEGEE. V shed 4 bases and J shed 3 bases, with 18 bases lying between them. Here the CDR3 reads CASSPQGLLGTDTQYF. CDR3 in DNA: TGTGCCAGCAGCCCACAGGGCCTTTTAGGGACAGATACGCAGTATTTT.

This chain joins TRBV7-9 and TRBJ2-3; no clear D. Trimming took off 5 bases at V and 2 bases at J, with 5 bases between the two ends. The V gene's germline CDR1 is SEHNR and CDR2 FQNEAQ (reference sequence). The CDR3 is 12 amino acids. CDR3 amino acids: CASSPNTDTQYF. The DNA for the CDR3 is TGTGCCAGCAGCCCTAACACAGATACGCAGTATTTT.

This chain uses TRBV27 with TRBJ2-7; 11 bases map to TRBD2. V shed 6 bases, J shed 4 bases, and the junction held 8 bases outside the gene matches. CDR3 size: 15 residues. The V gene's germline CDR1 is MNHEY and CDR2 SMNVEV (reference sequence). As DNA, the CDR3 is TGTGCCAGCAGACCCACTAGCGGGAGATCTTACGAGCAGTACTTC. As protein: CASRPTSGRSYEQYF.

V gene TRBV6-6 combines with J gene TRBJ2-5; the match to TRBD2 covers 8 bases. This CDR3 has 14 residues. Germline V gene lookup returns CDR1 MNHNY and CDR2 SVGAGI (reference sequence). V was pared by 6 bases and J by 4 bases, with 7 bases of the junction left unmatched. The CDR3 region has the DNA TGTGCCAGCAGCGTAGAGCGGGAGAGAGAGACCCAGTACTTC. The encoded protein is CASSVERERETQYF.

The genes are TRBV30 and TRBJ2-1, with 9 nucleotides matching TRBD2. The CDR3 consists of 15 residues. The junction had 3 bases not matched to a gene; V was cut back by 0 bases and J by 3 bases. The germline gives CDR1 GTSNPN, CDR2 SVGIG (reference sequence). This CDR3 reads CAWSVRTSVYNEQFF. CDR3 DNA sequence: TGTGCCTGGAGTGTCCGGACTAGCGTCTACAATGAGCAGTTCTTC.

This rearrangement joins TRBV18 to TRBJ1-3, with D hard to call. V dropped 3 bases and J dropped 1 base, with 13 bases sitting between them. Germline V gene lookup returns CDR1 KGHSH and CDR2 LQKENI. The CDR3 consists of 16 residues. The CDR3 coding sequence is TGTGCCAGCTCACCCATAGGCGTCAGGTCTGGAAACACCATATATTTT. It codes for CASSPIGVRSGNTIYF.

The V call is TRBV27, the J call TRBJ1-5; D call uncertain. CDR1 and CDR2 (germline): MNHEY, SMNVEV (reference sequence). The length of the CDR3 is 14 residues. The germline V and J ends were trimmed by 2 bases and 5 bases, with 10 bases remaining between them. The CDR3 region is CASSLRGTDQPQHF. The DNA of the CDR3 is TGTGCCAGCAGTTTACGGGGAACCGATCAGCCCCAGCATTTT.

V usage is TRBV5-1 and J usage is TRBJ2-7; 7 nucleotides line up with TRBD2. This CDR3 has 15 residues. V was pared by 4 bases and J by 5 bases, with 12 bases of the junction left unmatched. CDR1 is SGHRS, CDR2 YFSETQ, per germline. CDR3 amino acids: CASSPSTSRLDEQYF. CDR3 sequence (DNA): TGCGCCAGCAGCCCGTCGACTAGCCGCCTAGACGAGCAGTACTTC.

J is TRBJ2-4 and V is TRBV4-3, with 8 nucleotides matching TRBD1. Germline CDR1 and CDR2: LGHNA and YSLEER. The length of the CDR3 is 15 residues. Unmatched junction bases numbered 7, after V lost 1 base and J lost 8 bases. The CDR3 coding sequence is TGCGCCAGCAGCCAAGCCGCGGACAGGGTGCACATTCAGTACTTC. It is translated as CASSQAADRVHIQYF.

The gene calls are TRBV18 and TRBJ1-1, with TRBD1 as a possible D gene (6 bases). The V end was cut by 6 bases, the J end by 12 bases, with 17 bases between. Per germline, CDR1 KGHSH and CDR2 LQKENI. The CDR3 loop spans 12 amino acids. The CDR3 reads CASSPGGLGTFF. The CDR3 coding sequence is TGTGCCAGCTCCCCGGGGGGCCTCGGGACTTTCTTT.

V gene TRBV19 combines with J gene TRBJ2-3, with 15 bases lining up with TRBD2. CDR1 and CDR2 (germline): LNHDA, SQIVND (reference sequence). There are 18 residues in the CDR3. With 3 bases clipped from V and 4 bases from J, the junction kept 8 bases outside the gene matches. CDR3 amino acids: CASSIGLAGGPPADTQYF. CDR3 DNA sequence: TGTGCCAGTAGTATCGGACTAGCGGGAGGGCCTCCGGCAGATACGCAGTATTTT.

The CDR3 bases are TGTGCCAGCAGCGCAGCAAGACAAGGCAGCCAGCCCCAGCATTTT. It encodes CASSAARQGSQPQHF. V and J are TRBV7-8 and TRBJ1-5, with unresolved D. The germline V gene encodes CDR1 SGHVS and CDR2 FQNEAQ. The CDR3 loop spans 15 amino acids. Deletions cut 5 bases from V and 7 bases from J, with 18 bases between.

V usage is TRBV11-2 and J usage is TRBJ2-5, with D perhaps TRBD1 (6 bases). Trimming shortened V by 6 bases and J by 3 bases, and 8 bases separated the two germline ends. The CDR3 sequence is 12 residues long. The germline CDR1 and CDR2 sequences are SGHAT and FQNNGV. The CDR3 spells CASSHREETQYF. The CDR3 coding sequence is TGTGCCAGCAGTCACAGGGAAGAGACCCAGTACTTC.

This sequence joins TRBV14 and TRBJ2-1; tentative D call: TRBD2 (6 bases). The length of the CDR3 is 13 residues. Deletions cut 1 base from V and 9 bases from J, with 10 bases between. Germline loops: CDR1 SGHDN, CDR2 FVKESK. The CDR3 bases are TGTGCCAGCAGCCAAGTTGTGCGGGGTGAGCAGTTCTTC. Protein sequence: CASSQVVRGEQFF. Full variable domain (rest looked up from reference TRBV14 and TRBJ2-1): EAGVTQFPSHSVIEKGQTVTLRCDPISGHDNLYWYRRVMGKEIKFLLHFVKESKQDESGMPNNRFLAERTGGTYSTLKVQPAELEDSGVYFCASSQVVRGEQFFGPGTRLTVL.

This chain joins TRBV6-5 and TRBJ1-2; TRBD1 matches at 7 bases. The CDR3 is made up of 15 amino acids. Germline assignment: CDR1 MNHEY and CDR2 SVGAGI. V lost 0 bases to trimming and J lost 5 bases; unmatched junction nucleotides: 6. Here the CDR3 reads CASSYSSRGSYGYTF. The CDR3 DNA sequence: TGTGCCAGCAGTTACTCTTCCAGGGGGAGTTATGGCTACACCTTC.

The chain employs TRBV5-6 and TRBJ2-4, with 10 bases matching TRBD1. V gave up 4 bases and J gave up 1 base; unmatched junction bases: 14. CDR1 is SGHDT, CDR2 YYEEEE, per germline. This CDR3 region has 19 residues. This CDR3 reads CASSTRDRGERWAKNIQYF. CDR3 sequence (DNA): TGTGCCAGCAGCACCCGGGACAGGGGTGAAAGGTGGGCCAAAAACATTCAGTACTTC.

V gene TRBV5-4 combines with J gene TRBJ1-5; no firm D call. The germline V gene has CDR1 SGHNT and CDR2 YYREEE (reference sequence). The germline V and J ends were trimmed by 4 bases and 5 bases, with 10 bases remaining between them. This CDR3 contains 13 residues. CDR3 sequence reads: CASSLNRDQPQHF. CDR3 DNA sequence: TGTGCCAGCAGCCTTAACAGAGATCAGCCCCAGCATTTT. The full variable domain, in which reference TRBV5-4 and TRBJ1-5 provide the parts outside the CDR3, is ETGVTQSPTHLIKTRGQQVTLRCSSQSGHNTVSWYQQALGQGPQFIFQYYREEENGRGNFPPRFSGLQFPNYSSELNVNALELDDSALYLCASSLNRDQPQHFGDGTRLSIL.

The sample holds one count of this clone. The chain has TRBV25-1 and TRBJ1-1; D remains ambiguous. Germline CDR1 and CDR2: MGHDK and SYGVNS. Trimming removed 0 bases at V and 1 base at J, with 3 bases between. The length of the CDR3 is 13 residues. The CDR3 region is CASSEYRNTEAFF. CDR3 bases: TGTGCCAGCAGTGAATACCGGAACACTGAAGCTTTCTTT.

This clone was recorded only once. J is TRBJ2-3 and V is TRBV5-4; the match to TRBD2 covers 9 bases. The V segment lost 0 bases and the J segment 4 bases; nucleotides outside the gene matches: 6. Looked up from germline, CDR1 is SGHNT and CDR2 is YYREEE (reference sequence). This CDR3 has 16 amino acids. The DNA for the CDR3 is TGTGCCAGCAGCTTGGGAGCGGGGGGCGCGGCAGATACGCAGTATTTT. This codes for CASSLGAGGAADTQYF. The full variable domain, with the rest looked up from reference TRBV5-4 and TRBJ2-3, is ETGVTQSPTHLIKTRGQQVTLRCSSQSGHNTVSWYQQALGQGPQFIFQYYREEENGRGNFPPRFSGLQFPNYSSELNVNALELDDSALYLCASSLGAGGAADTQYFGPGTRLTVL.

This rearrangement joins TRBV18 to TRBJ2-2; 9 bases align to TRBD1. With 1 base clipped from V and 4 bases from J, the junction kept 4 bases outside the gene matches. The CDR3 contains 16 residues. Germline lookup yields CDR1 KGHSH and CDR2 LQKENI. In nucleotides, the CDR3 is TGTGCCAGCTCACCACAAGGACAGGGGACCACCGGGGAGCTGTTTTTT. It yields the protein CASSPQGQGTTGELFF.

The chain recombines TRBV15 with TRBJ2-2; D uncertain. The CDR3 runs 14 residues. Trimming took off 8 bases at V and 4 bases at J, with 14 bases between the two ends. Germline CDR1 reads LNHNV; CDR2 reads YYDKDF (reference sequence). DNA of the CDR3: TGTGCCACCTTGGGCTTGTTCGGCACCGGGGAGCTGTTTTTT. It specifies CATLGLFGTGELFF.

The chain is built from TRBV19 and TRBJ2-7; 8 bases fit TRBD1. Germline V lookup: CDR1 LNHDA, CDR2 SQIVND (reference sequence). V trimming: 6 bases; J trimming: 5 bases; junction bases outside the gene matches: 9. CDR3 size: 14 residues. In DNA form, the CDR3 reads TGTGCCAGTAGGACCGGGACAGGTGTCCACGAGCAGTACTTC. Amino acids: CASRTGTGVHEQYF.

Only one count was recorded for this clone. The chain has TRBV7-2 and TRBJ1-5; D is possibly TRBD1 (5 bases). This CDR3 comprises 14 residues. CDR1 SGHTA and CDR2 FQGNSA come from the germline V gene. V was pared by 1 base and J by 6 bases, with 10 bases between. The CDR3 is CASSLEGSGQPQHF. The CDR3 DNA is TGTGCCAGCAGCTTAGAGGGGTCGGGTCAGCCCCAGCATTTT.